This T cell receptor (beta chain) was sequenced during a study of T cell responses to AZD1222 COVID-19 vaccine. Whole-study results and caveats: Close to half of spike-specific TCRs reportedly recognize unmutated variant regions. Spike-specific TCR depth and breadth grew after two AZD1222 doses.

The method was immunoSEQ multiplex PCR; TCRdb's version includes in-frame clones alone and lacks a portion of them. The sample includes 95,000 to 110,000 clones, more than 75% of them seen just once. This clone showed up just once. Its specificity is unknown. The V gene's germline CDR1 is SGHKS and CDR2 YYEKEE (reference sequence). The CDR3 sequence is 14 residues long. V gave up 4 bases and J gave up 1 base; unmatched junction bases: 0. The V call is TRBV5-5, the J call TRBJ2-3; 10 bases are shared with TRBD2. The sequence came from an adult who received the MenACWY meningococcal vaccine as a control. The input for sequencing was peripheral blood, taken 28 days after the second dose of the MenACWY control vaccine. This CDR3 is CASSGLAGTDTQYF. CDR3 nucleotides: TGTGCCAGCAGCGGACTAGCGGGCACAGATACGCAGTATTTT.